Given below is one T cell receptor beta chain in context. Its specificity is not known. The CDR3 end falls 3 residues outside the read, so it is completed with the germline J gene. This sample is part of a study of Tregs in tolerant kidney transplant recipients. Notes on the study in general: Validation in larger populations is needed because few patients were studied. No direct test of biological reproducibility was done here. Antigen-driven expansion was suggested because donor-specific Tregs expanded more than all Tregs in tolerant patients.

Related graft donors supplied nonmyeloablative bone marrow transplants, and mixed chimerism was transient. Unstimulated Tregs (CD4+CD25+CD127-) and CD4+CD25- non-Tregs were sorted from PBMCs. The germline V gene encodes CDR1 SQVTM and CDR2 ANQGSEA. Losses at the gene ends were 0 bases for V and 1 base for J; bases not matched to a gene: 3. The CDR3 spans 14 residues. This table comes from immunoSEQ multiplex PCR, and its TCRdb copy is limited to in-frame clones, with some not included. The sample's table shows roughly 14,000 clones. V is TRBV29-1 and J is TRBJ2-7; 7 bases line up with TRBD1. The sequence was obtained from a human patient who received a combined kidney and bone marrow transplant. Some T cells may possibly be graft donor cells. The specimen comprised CD8+ T cells from blood (PBMCs), sampled 6 months after the transplant. CDR3 sequence reads: CSVEDRDSSYEQYF. The part of the CDR3 DNA that was read is TGCAGCGTTGAAGATAGGGACAGTTCCTACGAG.